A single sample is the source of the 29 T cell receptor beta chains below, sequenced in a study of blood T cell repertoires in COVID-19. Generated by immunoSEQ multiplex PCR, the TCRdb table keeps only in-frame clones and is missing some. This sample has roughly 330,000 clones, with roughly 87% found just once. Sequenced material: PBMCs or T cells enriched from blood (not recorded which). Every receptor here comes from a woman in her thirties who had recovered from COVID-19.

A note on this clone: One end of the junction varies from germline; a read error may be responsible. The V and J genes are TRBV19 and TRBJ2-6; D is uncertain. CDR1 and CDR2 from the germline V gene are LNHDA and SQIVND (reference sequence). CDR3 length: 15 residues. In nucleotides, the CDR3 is TGTGCCAGTAGTTTAGAGGAGTCTGGGGCCAACGTCCTGACTTTC. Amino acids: CASSLEESGANVLTF. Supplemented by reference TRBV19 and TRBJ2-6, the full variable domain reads DGGITQSPKYLFRKEGQNVTLSCEQNLNHDAMYWYRQDPGQGLRLIYYSQIVNDFQKGDIAEGYSVSREKKESFPLTVTSAQKNPTAFYLCASSLEESGANVLTFGAGSRLTVL.

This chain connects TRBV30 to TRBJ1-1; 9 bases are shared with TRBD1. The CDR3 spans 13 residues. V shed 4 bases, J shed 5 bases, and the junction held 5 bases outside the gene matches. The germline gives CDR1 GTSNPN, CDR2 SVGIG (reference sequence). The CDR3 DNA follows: TGTGCCTGGACACAGGGGGCAGGTACTGAAGCTTTCTTT. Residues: CAWTQGAGTEAFF.

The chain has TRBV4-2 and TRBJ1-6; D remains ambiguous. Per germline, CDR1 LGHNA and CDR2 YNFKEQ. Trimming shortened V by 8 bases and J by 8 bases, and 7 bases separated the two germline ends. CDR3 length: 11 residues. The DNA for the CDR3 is TGTGCCAGCCGGGGAGATTCACCCCTCCACTTT. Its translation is CASRGDSPLHF.

CDR3 residues: CASSEWHSGANVLTF. In nucleotides, the CDR3 is TGTGCCAGCAGTGAATGGCACTCTGGGGCCAACGTCCTGACTTTC. The chain links TRBV6-1 to TRBJ2-6; D gene uncertain. Trimming took off 2 bases at V and 0 bases at J, with 5 bases between the two ends. Germline CDR1 reads MNHNS; CDR2 reads SASEGT. This CDR3 spans 15 amino acids.

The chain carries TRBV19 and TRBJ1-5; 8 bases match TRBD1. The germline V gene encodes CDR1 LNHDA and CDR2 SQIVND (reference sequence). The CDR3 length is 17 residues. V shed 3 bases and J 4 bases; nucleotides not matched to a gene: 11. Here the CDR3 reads CASSIGTGGTQNQPQHF. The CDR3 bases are TGTGCCAGTAGTATCGGGACAGGAGGAACCCAGAATCAGCCCCAGCATTTT.

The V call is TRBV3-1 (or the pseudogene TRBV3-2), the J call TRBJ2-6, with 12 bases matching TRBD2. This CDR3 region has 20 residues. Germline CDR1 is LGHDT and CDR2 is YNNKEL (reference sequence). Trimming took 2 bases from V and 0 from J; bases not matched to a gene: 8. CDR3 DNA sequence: TGTGCCAGCAGCCAAAAGAGAGGACTAGCGGGAACCTCTGGGGCCAACGTCCTGACTTTC. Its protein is CASSQKRGLAGTSGANVLTF.

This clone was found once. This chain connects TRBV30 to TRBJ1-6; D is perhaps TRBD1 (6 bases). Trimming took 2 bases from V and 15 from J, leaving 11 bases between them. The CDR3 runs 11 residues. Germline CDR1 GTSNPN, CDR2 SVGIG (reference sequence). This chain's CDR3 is CAWSTTGLLHF. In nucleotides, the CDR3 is TGTGCCTGGAGTACAACAGGGCTCCTCCACTTT. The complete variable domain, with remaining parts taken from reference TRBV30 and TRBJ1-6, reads SQTIHQWPATLVQPVGSPLSLECTVEGTSNPNLYWYRQAAGRGLQLLFYSVGIGQISSEVPQNLSASRPQDRQFILSSKKLLLSDSGFYLCAWSTTGLLHFGNGTRLTVT.

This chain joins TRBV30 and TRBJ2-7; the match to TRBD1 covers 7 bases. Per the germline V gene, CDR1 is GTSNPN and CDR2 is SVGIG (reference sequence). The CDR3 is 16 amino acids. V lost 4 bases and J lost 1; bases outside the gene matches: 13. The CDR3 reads CAWNVVRTGRSYEQYF. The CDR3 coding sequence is TGTGCCTGGAACGTCGTCAGGACAGGCCGATCCTACGAGCAGTACTTC.

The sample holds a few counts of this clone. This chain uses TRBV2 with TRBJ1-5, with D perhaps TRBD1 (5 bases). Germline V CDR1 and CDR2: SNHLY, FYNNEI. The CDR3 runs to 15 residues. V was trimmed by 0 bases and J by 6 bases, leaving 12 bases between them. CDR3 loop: CASSEAGEDGQPQHF. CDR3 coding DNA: TGTGCCAGCAGTGAAGCGGGGGAGGACGGTCAGCCCCAGCATTTT.

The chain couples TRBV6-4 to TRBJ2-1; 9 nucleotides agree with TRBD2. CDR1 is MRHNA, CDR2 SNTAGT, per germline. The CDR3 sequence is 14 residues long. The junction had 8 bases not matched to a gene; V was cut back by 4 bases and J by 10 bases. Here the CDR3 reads CASSVSGGRLEQFF. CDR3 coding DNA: TGTGCCAGCAGTGTAAGCGGGGGGCGATTAGAGCAGTTCTTC.

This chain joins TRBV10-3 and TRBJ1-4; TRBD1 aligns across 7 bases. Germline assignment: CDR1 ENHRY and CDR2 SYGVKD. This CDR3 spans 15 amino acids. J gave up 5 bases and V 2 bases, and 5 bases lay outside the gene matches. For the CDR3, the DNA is TGTGCCATCAGTGAGAAGACAGGGAAAAATGAAAAACTGTTTTTT. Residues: CAISEKTGKNEKLFF.

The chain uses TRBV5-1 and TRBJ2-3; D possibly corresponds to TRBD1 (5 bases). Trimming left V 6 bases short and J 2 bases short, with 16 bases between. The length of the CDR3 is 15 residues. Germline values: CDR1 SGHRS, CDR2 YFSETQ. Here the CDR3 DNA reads TGCGCCAGCACACCGACAGTGACAGACACAGATACGCAGTATTTT. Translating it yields CASTPTVTDTDTQYF.

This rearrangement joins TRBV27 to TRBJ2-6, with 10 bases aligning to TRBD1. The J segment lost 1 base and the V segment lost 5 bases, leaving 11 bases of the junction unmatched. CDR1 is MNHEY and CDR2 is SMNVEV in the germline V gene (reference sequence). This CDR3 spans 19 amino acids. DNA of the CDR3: TGTGCCAGCAGTCTGACCCGACAGGGGGCAGGGTCTGGGGCCAACGTCCTGACTTTC. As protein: CASSLTRQGAGSGANVLTF.

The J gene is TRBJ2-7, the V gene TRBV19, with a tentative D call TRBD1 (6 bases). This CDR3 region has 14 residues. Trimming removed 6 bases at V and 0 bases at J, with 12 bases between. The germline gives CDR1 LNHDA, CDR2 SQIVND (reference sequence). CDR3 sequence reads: CASSPGTPSYEQYF. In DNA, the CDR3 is TGTGCCAGTAGCCCCGGGACACCCTCCTACGAGCAGTACTTC.

The CDR3, as DNA: TGTGCCAGCAGCCCTCCTTACCGGGACAGGGGATGGAACACTGAAGCTTTCTTT. It translates to CASSPPYRDRGWNTEAFF. The chain combines TRBV6-2 or TRBV6-3 with TRBJ1-1, with 10 nucleotides matching TRBD1. Germline CDR1 and CDR2: MNHEY and SVGEGT. V dropped 6 bases and J dropped 1; count of bases not matched to a gene: 14. The CDR3 consists of 18 residues.

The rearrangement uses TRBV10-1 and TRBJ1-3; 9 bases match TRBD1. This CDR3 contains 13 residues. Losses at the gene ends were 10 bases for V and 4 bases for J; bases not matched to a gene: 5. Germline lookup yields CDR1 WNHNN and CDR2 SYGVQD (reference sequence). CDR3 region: CATGTGIGNTIYF. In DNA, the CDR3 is TGCGCCACCGGGACAGGGATCGGAAACACCATATATTTT.

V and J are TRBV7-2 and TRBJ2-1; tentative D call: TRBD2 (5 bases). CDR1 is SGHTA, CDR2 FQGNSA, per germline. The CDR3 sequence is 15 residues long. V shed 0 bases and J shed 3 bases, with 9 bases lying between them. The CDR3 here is CASSLAVGSYNEQFF. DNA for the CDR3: TGTGCCAGCAGCTTAGCGGTGGGGAGCTACAATGAGCAGTTCTTC.

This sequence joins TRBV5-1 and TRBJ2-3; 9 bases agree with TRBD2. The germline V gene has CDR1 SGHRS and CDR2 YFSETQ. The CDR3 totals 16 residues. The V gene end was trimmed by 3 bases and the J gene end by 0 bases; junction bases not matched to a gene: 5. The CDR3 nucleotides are TGCGCCAGCAGCTGGGGGAGCGGGGGGAGCACAGATACGCAGTATTTT. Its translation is CASSWGSGGSTDTQYF.

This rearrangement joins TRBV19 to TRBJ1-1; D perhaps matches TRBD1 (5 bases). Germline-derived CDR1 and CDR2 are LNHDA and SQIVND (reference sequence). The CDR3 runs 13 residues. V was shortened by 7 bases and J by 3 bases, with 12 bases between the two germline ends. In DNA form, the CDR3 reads TGTGCCAGTACCGCCCTAGGGGACACTGAAGCTTTCTTT. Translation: CASTALGDTEAFF.

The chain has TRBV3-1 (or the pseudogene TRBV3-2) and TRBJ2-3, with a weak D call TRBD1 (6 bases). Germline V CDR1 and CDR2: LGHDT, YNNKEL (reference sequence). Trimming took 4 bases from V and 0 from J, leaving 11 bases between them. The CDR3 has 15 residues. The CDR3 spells CASSPTGYSTDTQYF. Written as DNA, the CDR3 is TGTGCCAGCAGCCCGACAGGTTACAGCACAGATACGCAGTATTTT.

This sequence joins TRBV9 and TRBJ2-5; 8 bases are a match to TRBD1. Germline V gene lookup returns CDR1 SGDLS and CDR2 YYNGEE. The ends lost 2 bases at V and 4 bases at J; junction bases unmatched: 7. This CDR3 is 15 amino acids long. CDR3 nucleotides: TGTGCCAGCAGCGTTGACAGGGGCGCCGTAGAGACCCAGTACTTC. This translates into CASSVDRGAVETQYF.

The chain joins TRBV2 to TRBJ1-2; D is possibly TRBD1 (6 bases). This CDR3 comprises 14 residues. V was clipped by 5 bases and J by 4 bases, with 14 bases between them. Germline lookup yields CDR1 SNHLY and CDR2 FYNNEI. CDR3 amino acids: CASSLGGFGYGYTF. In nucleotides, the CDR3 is TGTGCCAGCAGTTTAGGGGGATTTGGCTATGGCTACACCTTC.

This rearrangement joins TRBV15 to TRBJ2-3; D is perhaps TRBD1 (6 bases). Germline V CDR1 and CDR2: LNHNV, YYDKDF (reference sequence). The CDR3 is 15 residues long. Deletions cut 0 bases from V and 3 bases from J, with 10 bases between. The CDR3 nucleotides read TGTGCCACCAGCAGAGATCTGCAGGGGACAGATACGCAGTATTTT. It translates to CATSRDLQGTDTQYF.

CDR3 sequence (DNA): TGTGCCAGTGGGGGGGGGCCGGACTATGGCTACACCTTC. The encoded protein is CASGGGPDYGYTF. V and J are TRBV6-5 and TRBJ1-2, with D tentatively TRBD1 (6 bases). CDR1 and CDR2 from the germline V gene are MNHEY and SVGAGI. V lost 9 bases to trimming and J lost 3 bases, with 14 bases between them. CDR3 length: 13 amino acids.

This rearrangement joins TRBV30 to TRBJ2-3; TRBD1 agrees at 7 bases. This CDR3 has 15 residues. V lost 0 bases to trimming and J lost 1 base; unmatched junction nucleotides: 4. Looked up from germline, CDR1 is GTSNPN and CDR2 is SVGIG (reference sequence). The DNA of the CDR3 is TGTGCCTGGAGTGTACAGGGGCCCCGCACAGATACGCAGTATTTT. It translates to CAWSVQGPRTDTQYF. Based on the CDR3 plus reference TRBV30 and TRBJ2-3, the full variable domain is SQTIHQWPATLVQPVGSPLSLECTVEGTSNPNLYWYRQAAGRGLQLLFYSVGIGQISSEVPQNLSASRPQDRQFILSSKKLLLSDSGFYLCAWSVQGPRTDTQYFGPGTRLTVL.

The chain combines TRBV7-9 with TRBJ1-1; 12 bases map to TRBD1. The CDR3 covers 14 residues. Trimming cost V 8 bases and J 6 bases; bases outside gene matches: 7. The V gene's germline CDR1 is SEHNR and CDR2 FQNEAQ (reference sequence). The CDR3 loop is CASHPGTGGSEAFF. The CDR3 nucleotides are TGTGCCAGCCACCCTGGGACAGGGGGCTCTGAAGCTTTCTTT.

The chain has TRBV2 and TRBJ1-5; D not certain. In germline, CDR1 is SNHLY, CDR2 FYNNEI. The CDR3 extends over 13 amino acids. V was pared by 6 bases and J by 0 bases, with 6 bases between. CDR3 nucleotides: TGTGCCAGCAGCGGTTATAGCAATCAGCCCCAGCATTTT. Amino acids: CASSGYSNQPQHF.

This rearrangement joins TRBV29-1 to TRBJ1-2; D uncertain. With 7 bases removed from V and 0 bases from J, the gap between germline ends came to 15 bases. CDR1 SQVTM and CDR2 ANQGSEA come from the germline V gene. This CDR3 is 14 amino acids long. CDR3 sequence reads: CSATRQDANYGYTF. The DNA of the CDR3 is TGCAGCGCCACCCGGCAGGATGCTAACTATGGCTACACCTTC.

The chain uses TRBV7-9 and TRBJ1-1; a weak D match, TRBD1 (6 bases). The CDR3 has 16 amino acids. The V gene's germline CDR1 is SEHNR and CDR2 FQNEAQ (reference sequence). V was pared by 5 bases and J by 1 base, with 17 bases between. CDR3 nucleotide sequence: TGTGCCAGCAGCCGGGGAGGGGGGGCCCGGAACACTGAAGCTTTCTTT. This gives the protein CASSRGGGARNTEAFF.